This TCR beta chain was profiled in a study of blood T cell repertoires in COVID-19. Participants spanned ages about 18 to 100 years and resided in roughly 22 US areas. Membership in each cohort depended on participant-reported clinical history. Profiled with immunoSEQ multiplex PCR; TCRdb holds only in-frame clones, not every one. The data hold about 430,000 clones, with 75% to 90% observed a single time. CDR3 size: 14 residues. The germline CDR1 and CDR2 sequences are ENHRY and SYGVKD. The V end lost 2 bases, the J end lost 0 bases, and 4 bases lay between the germline ends. This TCR was recovered from a man aged 25-45 years who had recovered from COVID-19. The chain couples TRBV10-3 to TRBJ1-4; D uncertain. Sequenced input: PBMCs or T cells enriched from blood (not recorded which). CDR3 DNA: TGTGCCATCAGTGAGAGAGCAACTAATGAAAAACTGTTTTTT. As protein: CAISERATNEKLFF.